The present entry profiles one T cell receptor beta chain with its context. The specificity of this receptor is unknown. The input lacks base qualities; no much larger clone sits a single base away. This entry comes from a study of a mutant IDH1 vaccine in newly diagnosed glioma (dated by TCRdb to the early 2020s). Notes on the research overall: Eight vaccinations were administered to patients in weeks 1, 3, 5, 7, 11, 15, 19 and 23, corresponding to visits V03 through V10. Vaccination started 4-6 weeks after radiotherapy alone, or was given together with temozolomide cycles in the groups whose treatment included chemotherapy. Of the 30 or so patients who were treated, 62.5% were male and about 40% were female, and the mean age was around 41 years. Prior to enrollment, standard therapy consisting of radiotherapy alone, temozolomide alone, or radiochemotherapy with temozolomide had been administered to patients, with the combination being received by most patients. Six visits were used for peripheral blood collection: V03 (baseline), V05, V07, V10, V12 and V13. For exploratory analyses, about two dozen treated patients had longitudinal TCRB deep sequencing done wherever samples were available. Study-wide conclusions, independent of this receptor: Immune responses induced by the vaccine were seen in approximately 93% of patients across multiple MHC alleles. The authors stated that sample limitations prevented analyses of patient blood samples from being reproduced. Changes in the top peripheral T cell clonotypes picked up by TCRB sequencing did not appear to be linked to pseudoprogression. PBMC samples for TCRB deep sequencing were selected based on availability.

The CDR3 numbers 12 residues from cysteine through phenylalanine. Only the CDR3 portion is preserved as DNA: 36 bases, with reading frame beginning at the first base. Cut back by 6 bases and 5 bases, the V and J ends lie 10 bases apart. From a lookup of the germline V gene, CDR1 and CDR2 are MNHEY and SVGAGI. In the paper's terms, the time point label means: week 23, last vaccination. Each vaccine dose, consisting of 300 ug of a 20-mer mutant IDH1 peptide in Montanide, was administered subcutaneously with topical imiquimod. The donors had newly diagnosed IDH1-mutant astrocytomas of WHO grade 3 or 4 that showed loss of nuclear ATRX. The samples were drawn from NOA16, a multicentre, single-arm, open-label phase I trial in Germany that tested a mutant IDH1 peptide vaccine in humans for the first time. Genomic DNA for TCRB sequencing was isolated from EDTA blood with the DNeasy Blood and Tissue Kit. The library was made by the immunoSEQ multiplex PCR assay. The hsTCRB Kit was used according to the manufacturer's protocol to amplify rearranged TCR beta chain sequences. Sequencing of TCRB libraries was carried out on an Illumina MiSeq. From the authors' description of their analysis: The proprietary platform of the kit vendor was used for demultiplexing, trimming and gene mapping. Sourced from immuneACCESS, this table was stored by TCRdb with only in-frame sequences that have V and J called. A share of the clones is absent; for the studies checked, an unresolved V gene accounts for under half, and the remainder has no known explanation. V, J and clone size are taken as reported in that table, and D and trimming were inferred from the DNA itself. For this sample the table gives just over 65,000 clones, of which approximately 84% were detected only once. The biggest ten clones account for roughly 15% of the sample.

Recombination connected TRBV6-5 to TRBJ2-5, with the D gene not clear enough to name. The source of this sequence is a man between 18 and 29 years old with glioma. Sequenced here: PBMCs, sampled from a glioma patient whose treatment included an IDH1 peptide vaccine. The CDR3: CASSSSGETQYF. The DNA sequence is as follows: TGTGCCAGCAGCTCGTCCGGGGAGACCCAGTACTTC.